A selection of T cell receptor beta chains follows, all from one sample in a study of cytomegalovirus exposure and HLA in healthy donors. The table came from immunoSEQ multiplex PCR; TCRdb's copy has only in-frame clones and leaves some out. The sample yields 150,000 to 200,000 clones, roughly 84% seen once. The sample was PBMCs. These receptors all come from a girl younger than two in good health and CMV-seronegative. The CDR3 runs from the conserved cysteine through the conserved F or W. The order of the fields is J gene, CDR3 length, D gene, clone size, V gene, CDR3 DNA, CDR3 protein. A D gene is named only where the DNA matches it firmly. Clone size is not always given. Where it is, it says once, few, many or a class for expanded clones.

>TRBJ1-3|15|NA|NA|TRBV30
TGTGCCTGGAAACAGGGAGCTAGCCCTGGAAACACCATATATTTT
CAWKQGASPGNTIYF
>TRBJ2-7|13|NA|NA|TRBV4-1
TGCGCCAGCAGCCAAGGGCCTAGGGGGGAGCAGTACTTC
CASSQGPRGEQYF
>TRBJ2-1|15|NA|NA|TRBV19
TGTGCCAGTAGTATGGACGGGAGCTATTACAATGAGCAGTTCTTC
CASSMDGSYYNEQFF
>TRBJ2-1|17|NA|NA|TRBV4-1
TGCGCCAGCAGCCGAAAAGGCCGGGACTTACACTACAATGAGCAGTTCTTC
CASSRKGRDLHYNEQFF
>TRBJ1-1|14|NA|NA|TRBV4-1
TGCGCCAGCAGCCAAGGGGAGGGCTACACTGAAGCTTTCTTT
CASSQGEGYTEAFF
>TRBJ2-7|13|NA|NA|TRBV25-1
TGTGCCAGCAGGACAGGATTCTCCTACGAGCAGTACTTC
CASRTGFSYEQYF
>TRBJ2-7|13|NA|NA|TRBV14
TGTGCCAGCAGCCAAGATCGGAGAACCGAGCAGTACTTC
CASSQDRRTEQYF
>TRBJ1-1|14|TRBD1|once|TRBV27
TGTGCCAGCAGATTACAGGGGGGACGGACTGAAGCTTTCTTT
CASRLQGGRTEAFF
>TRBJ1-5|16|NA|NA|TRBV15
TGTGCCACCAGCACTCGTAGAGGCCTACCAAATCAGCCCCAGCATTTT
CATSTRRGLPNQPQHF
>TRBJ2-1|15|TRBD2|few|TRBV6-5
TGTGCCAGCAGTCCCAGCGGGAGGGCCTACAATGAGCAGTTCTTC
CASSPSGRAYNEQFF
>TRBJ2-5|15|TRBD2|NA|TRBV6-1
TGTGCCAGCAGTGAAGCCAAGGGACTAGAAGAGACCCAGTACTTC
CASSEAKGLEETQYF
>TRBJ2-1|17|TRBD2|few|TRBV27
TGTGCCAGCAGGACCGGGACTAGCGGGAGATCGATCAATGAGCAGTTCTTC
CASRTGTSGRSINEQFF
>TRBJ2-3|14|NA|NA|TRBV7-6
TGTGCCAGCGGAATGAGAGGGAACACAGATACGCAGTATTTT
CASGMRGNTDTQYF
>TRBJ2-1|14|NA|few|TRBV18
TGTGCCAGCTCACCTCGGGCTGGGGCCGAGGGGGAGTTCTTC
CASSPRAGAEGEFF